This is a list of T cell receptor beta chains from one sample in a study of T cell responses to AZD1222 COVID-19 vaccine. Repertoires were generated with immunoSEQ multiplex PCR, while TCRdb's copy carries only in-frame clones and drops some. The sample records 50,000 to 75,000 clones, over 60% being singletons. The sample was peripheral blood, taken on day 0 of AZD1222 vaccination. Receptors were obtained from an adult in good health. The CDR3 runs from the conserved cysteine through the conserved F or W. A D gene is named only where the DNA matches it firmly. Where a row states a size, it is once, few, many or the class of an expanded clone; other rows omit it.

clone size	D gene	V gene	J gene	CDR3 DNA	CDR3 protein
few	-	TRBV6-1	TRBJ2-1	TGTGCCAGCAGTTCCCTGAGAAATGAGCAGTTCTTC	CASSSLRNEQFF
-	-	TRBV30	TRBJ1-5	TGTGCCTGGAGAGGTGGGGGCGCGGTTGGTCAGCCCCAGCATTTT	CAWRGGGAVGQPQHF
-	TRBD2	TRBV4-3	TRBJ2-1	TGCGCCAGCAGCGGCCAACTAGCGGGGGACTACAATGAGCAGTTCTTC	CASSGQLAGDYNEQFF
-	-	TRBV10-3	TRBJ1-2	TGTGCCATCGGTTTAGAACCCGGCTACACCTTC	CAIGLEPGYTF
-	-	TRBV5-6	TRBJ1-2	TGTGCCAGCAGCTTGCGGCCCCGAGGGGGCTACACCTTC	CASSLRPRGGYTF
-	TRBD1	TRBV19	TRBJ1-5	TGTGCCAGTAGCCCCCGGGACAGGGGTAGCAATCAGCCCCAGCATTTT	CASSPRDRGSNQPQHF
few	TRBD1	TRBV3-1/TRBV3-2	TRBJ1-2	TGTGCCAGCAGCCAAGGCGGGACAGTCTATGGCTACACCTTC	CASSQGGTVYGYTF
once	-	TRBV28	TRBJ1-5	TGTGCCAGCAGTTTACAGGGTGATCAGCCCCAGCATTTT	CASSLQGDQPQHF
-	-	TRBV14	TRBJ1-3	TGTGCCAGCAGCCAACAAGGAAACACCATATATTTT	CASSQQGNTIYF
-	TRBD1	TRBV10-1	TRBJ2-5	TGCGCCAGCAGTGGACAGGGGATGGAGACCCAGTACTTC	CASSGQGMETQYF
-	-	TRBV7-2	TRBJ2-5	TGTGCCAGCAGCTGGGGGACCCCCCCAGAGACCCAGTACTTC	CASSWGTPPETQYF
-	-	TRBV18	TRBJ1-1	TGTGCCAGCTCACCGGGGACCCCGAACACTGAAGCTTTCTTT	CASSPGTPNTEAFF
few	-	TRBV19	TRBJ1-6	TGTGCCAGTAGTATAGATTCCTACAGGACACCCCTCCACTTT	CASSIDSYRTPLHF
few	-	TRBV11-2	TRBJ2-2	TGTGCCAGCAGCTCTGGGATGGCCGGGGAGCTGTTTTTT	CASSSGMAGELFF
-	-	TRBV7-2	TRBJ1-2	TGTGCCAGCAGCTTGGGGGTTCGCTATGGCTACACCTTC	CASSLGVRYGYTF
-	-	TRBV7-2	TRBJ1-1	TGTGCCAGCAGCTTAGATAAGGATGGGCCGCGGACTGAAGCTTTCTTT	CASSLDKDGPRTEAFF
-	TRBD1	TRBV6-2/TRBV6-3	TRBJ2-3	TGTGCCAGCAGTTTTCGAACCGGGACAGGGGCTGAAGATACGCAGTATTTT	CASSFRTGTGAEDTQYF
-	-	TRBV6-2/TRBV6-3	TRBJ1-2	TGTGCCAGCAGTTACGGGCCAGGTTATGGCTACACCTTC	CASSYGPGYGYTF
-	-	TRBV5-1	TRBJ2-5	TGCGCCAGCAGCTTGGAGGGCTACCGCCAAGAGACCCAGTACTTC	CASSLEGYRQETQYF
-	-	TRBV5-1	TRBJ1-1	TGCGCCAGCAGCTTGGATTGGAACACTGAAGCTTTCTTT	CASSLDWNTEAFF
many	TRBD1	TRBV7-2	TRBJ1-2	TGTGCCAGCAGCTTATTTGGGACAGGGCGAGAAGGCTACACCTTC	CASSLFGTGREGYTF
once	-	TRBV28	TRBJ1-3	TGTGCCAGCAGTTCCCCTCAGGGTGGCGGAAACACCATATATTTT	CASSSPQGGGNTIYF
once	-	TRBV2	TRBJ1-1	TGTGCCAGCAGTGAAGCGGCCACGTACACTGAAGCTTTCTTT	CASSEAATYTEAFF
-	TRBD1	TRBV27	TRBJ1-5	TGTGCCAGCAGTTCCACCGGGACAGGGATACGGCAGCCCCAGCATTTT	CASSSTGTGIRQPQHF
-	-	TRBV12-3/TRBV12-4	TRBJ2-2	TGTGCCAGCAGTTTCGGGGTCGCCGGGGAGCTGTTTTTT	CASSFGVAGELFF
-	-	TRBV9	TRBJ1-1	TGTGCCAGCAGCATCCGGGACACCTCCTCCGAAGCTTTCTTT	CASSIRDTSSEAFF
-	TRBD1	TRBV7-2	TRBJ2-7	TGTGCCAGCAGTTCTGACAGGGCCCTCTCCTACGAGCAGTACTTC	CASSSDRALSYEQYF
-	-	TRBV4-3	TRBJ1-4	TGCGCCAGCAGCCAAGATCGCGGCAGGGGAGACGAAAAACTGTTTTTT	CASSQDRGRGDEKLFF
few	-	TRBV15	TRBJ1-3	TGTGCCACCAGCAGAGACAGGAGCTCTGGAAACACCATATATTTT	CATSRDRSSGNTIYF
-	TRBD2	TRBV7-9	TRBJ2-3	TGTGCCGGAGGTAGCGGGGGGGCGAGTGATACGCAGTATTTT	CAGGSGGASDTQYF
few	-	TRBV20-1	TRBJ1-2	TGCAGTGCTAGTGAGGACAGAGGGTATGGCTACACCTTC	CSASEDRGYGYTF
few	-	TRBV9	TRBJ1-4	TGTGCCAGCAGCCCGGGGGAGGGGGCAACTAATGAAAAACTGTTTTTT	CASSPGEGATNEKLFF
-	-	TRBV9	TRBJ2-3	TGTGCCAGCAGCGGAATTGACGGATCTCCCACAGATACGCAGTATTTT	CASSGIDGSPTDTQYF
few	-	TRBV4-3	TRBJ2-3	TGCGCCAGCAGCCAAGAAGAGATTGGGGAGGCAGATACGCAGTATTTT	CASSQEEIGEADTQYF
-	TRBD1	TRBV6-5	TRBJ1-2	TGTGCCAGCAGTTACTCGATAGGGGGCCGAGGGGATGGCTACACCTTC	CASSYSIGGRGDGYTF
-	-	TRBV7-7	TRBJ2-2	TGTGCCAGCAGCCCCGCAGCGGTCAACACCGGGGAGCTGTTTTTT	CASSPAAVNTGELFF
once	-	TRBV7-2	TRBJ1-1	TGTGCCAGCAGCTTATGGACAGAAACTGAAGCTTTCTTT	CASSLWTETEAFF
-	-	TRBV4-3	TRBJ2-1	TGCGCCAGCAGCCAAGAATGGGGGAGCTCCTACAATGAGCAGTTCTTC	CASSQEWGSSYNEQFF
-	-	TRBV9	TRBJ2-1	TGTGCCAGCAGCGCTGGGGCCAACAATGAGCAGTTCTTC	CASSAGANNEQFF
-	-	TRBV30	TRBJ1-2	TGTGCCTGGGCTCGTGACAGGTCGACCTGGGGCTACACCTTC	CAWARDRSTWGYTF
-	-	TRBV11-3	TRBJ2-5	TGTGCCAGCAGCCAGGCCGGCCCCTACCAAGAGACCCAGTACTTC	CASSQAGPYQETQYF
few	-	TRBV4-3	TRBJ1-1	TGCGCCAGCAGCCAAGATCTGGGGAACACTGAAGCTTTCTTT	CASSQDLGNTEAFF
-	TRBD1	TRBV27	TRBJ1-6	TGTGCCAGCAGTTTACGGGACAGGAACTCACCCCTCCACTTT	CASSLRDRNSPLHF
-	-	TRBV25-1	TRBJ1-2	TGTGCCACCCTTACCACCCGTTATGGCTACACCTTC	CATLTTRYGYTF
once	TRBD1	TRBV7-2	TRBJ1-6	TGTGCCAGCAGCCCTTTCAAGGGGGCCAGCTCCTATAATTCACCCCTCCACTTT	CASSPFKGASSYNSPLHF
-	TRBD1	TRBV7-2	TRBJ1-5	TGTGCCAGCAGCGCCGGACAGGGACTGCTTCGGGGGTCCCAGCATTTT	CASSAGQGLLRGSQHF
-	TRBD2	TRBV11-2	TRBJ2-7	TGTGCCAGCAGCTTAGGGCCGGGACTAGCGAACGAGCAGTACTTC	CASSLGPGLANEQYF
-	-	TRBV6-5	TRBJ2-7	TGTGCCAGCACTTCCAAGGTCCCTGTCGAGCAGTACTTC	CASTSKVPVEQYF
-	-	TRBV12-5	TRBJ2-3	TGTGCTAGTGCCCCGGGGACACCCTTCACAGATACGCAGTATTTT	CASAPGTPFTDTQYF
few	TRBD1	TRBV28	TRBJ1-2	TGTGCCAGCCGGCGGACAGGGAACTATGGCTACACCTTC	CASRRTGNYGYTF
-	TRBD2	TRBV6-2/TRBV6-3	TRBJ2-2	TGTGCCAGCAGTTACTCTGTAGCGGGGGTCGCGAACACCGGGGAGCTGTTTTTT	CASSYSVAGVANTGELFF
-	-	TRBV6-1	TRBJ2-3	TGTGCCAGCAGCGAAGTGAGGACCAACACAGATACGCAGTATTTT	CASSEVRTNTDTQYF